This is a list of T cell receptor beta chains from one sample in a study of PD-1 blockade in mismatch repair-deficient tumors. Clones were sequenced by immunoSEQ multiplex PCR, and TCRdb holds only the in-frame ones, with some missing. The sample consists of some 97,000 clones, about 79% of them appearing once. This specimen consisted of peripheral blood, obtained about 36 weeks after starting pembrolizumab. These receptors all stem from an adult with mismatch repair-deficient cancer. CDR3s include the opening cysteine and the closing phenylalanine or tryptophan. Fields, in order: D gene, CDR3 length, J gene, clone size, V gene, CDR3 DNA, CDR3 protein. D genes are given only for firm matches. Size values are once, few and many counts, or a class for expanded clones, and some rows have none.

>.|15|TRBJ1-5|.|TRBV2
TGTGCCAGCAGTACTACGGGACAAGGGGAACAGCCCCAGCATTTT
CASSTTGQGEQPQHF
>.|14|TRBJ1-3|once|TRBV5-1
TGCGCCAGCAGCTCCCAGGGATCTGGAAACACCATATATTTT
CASSSQGSGNTIYF
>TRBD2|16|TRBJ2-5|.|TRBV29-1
TGCAGCGCCGCTGGGGGACTAGCGGGAGACCTAGAGACCCAGTACTTC
CSAAGGLAGDLETQYF
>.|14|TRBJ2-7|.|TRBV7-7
TGTGCTAGCAGCTTACACAGCAGCTCCTACGAGCAGTACTTC
CASSLHSSSYEQYF
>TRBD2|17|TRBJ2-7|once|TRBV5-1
TGCGCCAGCAGCCATGGGACTAGCGGGCCCAGCTCCTACGAGCAGTACTTC
CASSHGTSGPSSYEQYF
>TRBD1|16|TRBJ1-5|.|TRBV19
TGTGCCAGTAGTATCGACAGGGGGCTCAGCAATCAGCCCCAGCATTTT
CASSIDRGLSNQPQHF
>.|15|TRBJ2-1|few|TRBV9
TGTGCCAGCAGCGCCGGGACCCCCGACTACAATGAGCAGTTCTTC
CASSAGTPDYNEQFF
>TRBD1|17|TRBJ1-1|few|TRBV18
TGTGCCAGCTCACCACCGGACAGGGGGCGAATTGTAGCTGAAGCTTTCTTT
CASSPPDRGRIVAEAFF
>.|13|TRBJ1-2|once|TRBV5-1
TGCGCCAGCAGCTTAAATATAGAATATGGCTACACCTTC
CASSLNIEYGYTF
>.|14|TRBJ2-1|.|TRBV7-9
TGTGCCAGCAGTCTAGACAGTAGCTACAATGAGCAGTTCTTC
CASSLDSSYNEQFF
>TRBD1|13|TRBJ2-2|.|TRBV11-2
TGTGCCAGCAGCTTACAGGGGGCCGGGGAGCTGTTTTTT
CASSLQGAGELFF
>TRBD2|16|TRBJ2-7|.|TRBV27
TGTGCCAGCAGTCAAAGTTTGCGCGGGAGGCGCTACGAGCAGTACTTC
CASSQSLRGRRYEQYF
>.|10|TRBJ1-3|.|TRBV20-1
TGCAGGCACACCAGGAACACCATATATTTT
CRHTRNTIYF
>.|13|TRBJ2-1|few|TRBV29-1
TGCAGCGTTGGGGAGAATGGGGGGAATGAGCAGTTCTTC
CSVGENGGNEQFF
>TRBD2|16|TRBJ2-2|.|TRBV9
TGTGCCAGCAGCGTTAGCGGGCCTTCGAACACCGGGGAGCTGTTTTTT
CASSVSGPSNTGELFF
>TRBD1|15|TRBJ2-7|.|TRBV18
TGTGCCAGCTCAGATCGGACAGGGAAGACCTACGAGCAGTACTTC
CASSDRTGKTYEQYF
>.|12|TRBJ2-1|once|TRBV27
TGTGCCAGCAGTTCGACGGGATATGAGCAGTTCTTC
CASSSTGYEQFF
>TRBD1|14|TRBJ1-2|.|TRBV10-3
TGTGCCATCAGTGTCGGACAGGAAAACTATGGCTACACCTTC
CAISVGQENYGYTF
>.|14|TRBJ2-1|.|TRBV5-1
TGCGCCAGCAGCTTGGAACTAGCTTTGGATGAGCAGTTCTTC
CASSLELALDEQFF
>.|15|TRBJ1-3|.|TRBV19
TGTGCCAGTAGTACGACAGGATACTCTGGAAACACCATATATTTT
CASSTTGYSGNTIYF
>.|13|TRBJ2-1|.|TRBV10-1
TGCGCCAGCAGTGAGTCGGGGGTAGCTGAGCAGTTCTTC
CASSESGVAEQFF
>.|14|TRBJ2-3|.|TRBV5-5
TGTGCCAGCAGCTCCCGGTGGGGCACAGATACGCAGTATTTT
CASSSRWGTDTQYF
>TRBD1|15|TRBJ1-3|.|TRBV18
TGTGCCAGCTCAACACAGGGGAATACTGGAAACACCATATATTTT
CASSTQGNTGNTIYF
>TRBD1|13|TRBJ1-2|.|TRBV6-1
TGTGCCAGCAGCGTCGACAGGGAGAGTGGGCTATCCTTC
CASSVDRESGLSF
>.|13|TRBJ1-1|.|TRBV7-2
TGTGCCAGCAGCTTTTCCGAAGCGCTAGAAGCTTTCTTT
CASSFSEALEAFF
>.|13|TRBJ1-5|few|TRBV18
TGTGCCAGCTCCGCGGGGTCGGATCAGCCCCAGCATTTT
CASSAGSDQPQHF
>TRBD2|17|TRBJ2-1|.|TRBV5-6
TGTGCCAGCAGCTTGGTCCCTTCTAGCGGGAGTCGCAATGAGCAGTTCTTC
CASSLVPSSGSRNEQFF
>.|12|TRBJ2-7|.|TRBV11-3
TGTGCCAGCAGCTTCGGGGTCTACGAGCAGTACTTC
CASSFGVYEQYF
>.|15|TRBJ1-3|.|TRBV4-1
TGCGCCAGCAGCCAAGACCAGACGCCCGGAAACACCATATATTTT
CASSQDQTPGNTIYF
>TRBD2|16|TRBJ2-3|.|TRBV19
TGTGCCAGTAGTCTTCGACTAGCGGTGCTCACAGATACGCAGTATTTT
CASSLRLAVLTDTQYF
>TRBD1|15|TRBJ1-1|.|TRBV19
TGTGCCAGTAGTGGGACAGGGGGCGGTGGCACTGAAGCTTTCTTT
CASSGTGGGGTEAFF
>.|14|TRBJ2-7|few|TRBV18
TGTGCCAGCTCACCACCGTCCGCTTTCCACGAGCAGTACTTC
CASSPPSAFHEQYF
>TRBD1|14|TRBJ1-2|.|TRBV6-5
TGTGCCAGCAGCCAAGACAGGGCCCCCTATGGCTACACCTTC
CASSQDRAPYGYTF
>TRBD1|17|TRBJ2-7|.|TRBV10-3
TGTGCCATCAGCAAATACAAACCCGGGACAGCCTCCTACGAGCAGTACTTC
CAISKYKPGTASYEQYF
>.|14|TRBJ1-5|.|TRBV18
TGTGCCAGCTCGTCTTGGCCCTCCAATCAGCCCCAGCATTTT
CASSSWPSNQPQHF
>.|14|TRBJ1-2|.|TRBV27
TGTGCCAGCAGTCCGACGAAAGGCGGCTATGGCTACACCTTC
CASSPTKGGYGYTF
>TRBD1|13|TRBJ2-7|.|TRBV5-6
TGTGCCAGCAGCTGGACAGGGGGCTACGAGCAGTACTTC
CASSWTGGYEQYF
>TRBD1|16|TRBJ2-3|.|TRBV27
TGTGCCAGCAGTCCTCAGGGGGCGAGGAAGTCAGATACGCAGTATTTT
CASSPQGARKSDTQYF
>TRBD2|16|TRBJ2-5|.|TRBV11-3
TGTGCCAGCAGCTTAGAGGGGACTAGCGGGAGAGAGACCCAGTACTTC
CASSLEGTSGRETQYF
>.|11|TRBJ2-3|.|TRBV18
TGTGCCAGCTCACCACAAGATACGCAGTATTTT
CASSPQDTQYF